This TCR beta chain is drawn from a study of Ad26.COV2.S vaccination and SARS-CoV-2 variants. Study information: A participant enrolled in the COV1001 Ad26.COV2.S trial arm provided the sample.

CDR1 and CDR2 from the germline V gene are LNHDA and SQIVND (reference sequence). Losses at the gene ends were 6 bases for V and 2 bases for J; bases not matched to a gene: 17. The CDR3 has 19 residues. Treatment in this sample: over 15 received Ad26.COV2.S at low or high dose, single or two shots; roughly 5 received placebo; per-sample allocation not given. Collection of samples fell on day 63 after the first vaccine or placebo injection. The protocol was immunoSEQ multiplex PCR, while the TCRdb copy is restricted to in-frame clones and leaves out a portion. Of approximately 480,000 clones in the sample, approximately 90% were seen once.

This sequence originates from a person between 18 and 65 years old who received the Ad26.COV2.S COVID-19 vaccine or a placebo. Sequences were derived from peripheral blood, sampled in a trial of Ad26.COV2.S vaccine versus placebo. This sequence joins TRBV19 and TRBJ2-7; the match to TRBD2 covers 12 bases. The CDR3 spells CASSARGTGLAGLPYEQYF. The CDR3 nucleotides read TGTGCCAGTAGCGCCCGCGGGACAGGACTAGCGGGGTTACCCTACGAGCAGTACTTC.